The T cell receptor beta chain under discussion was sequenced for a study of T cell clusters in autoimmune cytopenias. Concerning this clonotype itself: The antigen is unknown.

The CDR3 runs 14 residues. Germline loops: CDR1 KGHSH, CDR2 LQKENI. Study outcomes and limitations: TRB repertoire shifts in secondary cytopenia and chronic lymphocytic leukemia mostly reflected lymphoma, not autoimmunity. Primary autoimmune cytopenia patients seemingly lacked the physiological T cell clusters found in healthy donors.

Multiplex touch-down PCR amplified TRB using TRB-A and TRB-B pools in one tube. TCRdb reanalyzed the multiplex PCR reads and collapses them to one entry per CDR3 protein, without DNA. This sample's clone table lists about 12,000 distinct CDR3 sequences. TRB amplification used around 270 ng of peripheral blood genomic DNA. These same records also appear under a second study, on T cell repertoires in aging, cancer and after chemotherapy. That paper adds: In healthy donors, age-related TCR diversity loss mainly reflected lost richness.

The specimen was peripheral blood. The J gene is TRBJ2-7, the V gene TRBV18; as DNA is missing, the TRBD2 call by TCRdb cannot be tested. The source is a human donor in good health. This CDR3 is CASSPGLVSVEQYF.